The sequence of this T cell receptor (beta chain) was determined in a study of OX40 agonist ivuxolimab in advanced cancers. Here immunoSEQ multiplex PCR was the method, and the copy in TCRdb shows in-frame clones only, minus some. The top ten clones hold just under 0.25% of a sample with some 85,000 clones, more than 75% of them seen once. Trimming stripped 4 bases from V and 4 bases from J, with 16 bases between. Germline values: CDR1 MNHEY, CDR2 SMNVEV (reference sequence). The CDR3 totals 15 residues. This chain joins TRBV27 and TRBJ1-1; D uncertain. This receptor was obtained from an adult with an advanced solid tumor such as melanoma, head and neck, liver or kidney cancer. The input for sequencing was CD4+ or CD8+ T cells sorted from blood, taken in a trial of the OX40 agonist ivuxolimab. The CDR3 is CASSWTFSMGTEAFF. The CDR3 region has the DNA TGTGCCAGCAGTTGGACCTTTAGCATGGGCACTGAAGCTTTCTTT.